This note documents a single T cell receptor (beta chain) sequence. Its antigen is not known. Stable Graves' hyperthyroidism meant no ophthalmopathy progression within 18 months. The hyperthyroidism was newly diagnosed and had lasted under 2 months; the patients were aged 18 to 65. The investigators amplified TCR beta CDR3 regions from RNA transcripts. The TCR CDR3 was amplified in a first-round RT-PCR using the HTBI primer set. TCRdb recomputed calls from the multiplex PCR reads with MiXCR, one row per CDR3 protein. The table shows over 650,000 distinct CDR3 sequences, with about 16% occurring only once. The sample belongs to a study of T cells in Graves' hyperthyroidism and ophthalmopathy. Study-wide findings and caveats: The majority of expanded thyroid clonotypes above 0.001 also appeared in blood.

The sample consisted of blood. The clonotype was recovered from a man aged 18 to 35 with Graves' hyperthyroidism.

The CDR3 protein is CASSGRTEITDTQYF. The DNA of the CDR3 is TGTGCCAGCAGTGGACGGACAGAAATCACAGATACGCAGTATTTT. The genes are TRBV6-1 and TRBJ2-3; D might be TRBD1 (6 bases). Trimming removed 4 bases at V and 2 bases at J, with 13 bases between. Germline V lookup: CDR1 MNHNS, CDR2 SASEGT. The CDR3 runs to 15 residues.